This TCR beta chain was captured by sequencing in a study of T cells after yellow fever vaccination. At the level of the study: With SMART-Seq v4 Ultra Low Input, the fractions containing low cell numbers were prepared.

Each CDR3 protein is one row after TCRdb ran MiXCR on the 5' RACE reads. The sample yields roughly 170,000 distinct CDR3 sequences, approximately 9.7% seen once. This clonotype was recorded a few times. The CDR3 is 12 amino acids. V dropped 6 bases and J dropped 7 bases, with 10 bases sitting between them. The TCR comes from a man between 18 and 29 years old who received the YFV17D yellow fever vaccine. Sequencing used CD8+ T cells sorted from PBMCs, obtained 45 days after the yellow fever booster vaccination. The chain carries TRBV12-3 or TRBV12-4 and TRBJ1-5; no reliable D call. This chain's CDR3 is CASSPGYQPQHF. CDR3 DNA: TGTGCCAGCAGCCCGGGGTACCAGCCCCAGCATTTT.